This is a list of T cell receptor beta chains from one sample in a study of OX40 agonist ivuxolimab in advanced cancers. Clones were read by immunoSEQ multiplex PCR, and TCRdb kept only the in-frame ones, dropping some. The sample shows 60,000 to 65,000 clones, 85% to 90% of them seen only once. Sequencing used CD4+ or CD8+ T cells sorted from blood, obtained in a trial of the OX40 agonist ivuxolimab. These receptors all come from an adult with an advanced solid tumor such as melanoma, head and neck, liver or kidney cancer. CDR3s include the opening cysteine and the closing phenylalanine or tryptophan. The D gene is left open where the match is weak. Where a row states a size, it is once, few, many or the class of an expanded clone; other rows omit it.

clone_size j_call d_call v_call cdr3_nt cdr3_aa
NA TRBJ2-1 TRBD2 TRBV7-3 TGTGCCAGCAGCTTTAGCGGGAGGAGCTCCTACAATGAGCAGTTCTTC CASSFSGRSSYNEQFF
NA TRBJ2-1 NA TRBV7-2 TGTGCCAGCAGCTTAGAGCCTAACAATGAGCAGTTCTTC CASSLEPNNEQFF
NA TRBJ2-1 NA TRBV5-1 TGCGCCAGGGACCACAATGAGCAGTTCTTC CARDHNEQFF
NA TRBJ2-2 TRBD1 TRBV11-3 TGTGCCAGCAGCCCCGGGACAGGAATGACCGGGGAGCTGTTTTTT CASSPGTGMTGELFF
NA TRBJ2-7 NA TRBV19 TGTGCCAGTAGTATAGGGAACCAGCTATGGCATTCCTACGAGCAGTACTTC CASSIGNQLWHSYEQYF
NA TRBJ2-1 NA TRBV29-1 TGCAGCGTTGGAGGGCTAGGAGCACATGAGCAGTTCTTC CSVGGLGAHEQFF
few TRBJ1-5 TRBD1 TRBV2 TGTGCCAGCAGTGGAGGGACAGGAGTCAATCAGCCCCAGCATTTT CASSGGTGVNQPQHF
NA TRBJ1-2 NA TRBV5-1 TGCGCCAGCAGCCCCCTTGGGGGGGGCGACTATGGCTACACCTTC CASSPLGGGDYGYTF
NA TRBJ1-2 NA TRBV11-2 TGTGCCAGCAGCTTGGCTCAGGGCTATGGCTACACCTTC CASSLAQGYGYTF
NA TRBJ1-1 NA TRBV6-6 TGTGCCAGCAGTTTTGTGGGGGGGAACACTGAAGCTTTCTTT CASSFVGGNTEAFF
NA TRBJ2-2 TRBD2 TRBV2 TGTGCCAGTATTCCGGGACTATCGAACACCGGGGAGCTGTTTTTT CASIPGLSNTGELFF
NA TRBJ1-1 NA TRBV2 TGTGCCAGCCTGGATACTTTTACAGTGAACACTGAAGCTTTCTTT CASLDTFTVNTEAFF
NA TRBJ2-3 TRBD1 TRBV5-1 TGCGCCAGCAGCATAGACAGGGTAACAGATACGCAGTATTTT CASSIDRVTDTQYF
NA TRBJ2-1 NA TRBV2 TGTGCCAGCAGTGAACGGGGCCCGATTGGCGAGCAGTTCTTC CASSERGPIGEQFF
NA TRBJ2-1 NA TRBV10-3 TGTGCCTCAACAGGATCCCTCTCCTACAATGAGCAGTTCTTC CASTGSLSYNEQFF
NA TRBJ1-1 NA TRBV19 TGTGCCAGTAGTATAATGGGCCGGGCGAACACTGAAGCTTTCTTT CASSIMGRANTEAFF
NA TRBJ2-1 NA TRBV5-1 TGCGCCAGCAGAGGGTACCAGAGCGACAATGAGCAGTTCTTC CASRGYQSDNEQFF
NA TRBJ2-5 NA TRBV5-1 TGCGCCAGCAGCTTGGCCGGCAGAACACAAGAGACCCAGTACTTC CASSLAGRTQETQYF
NA TRBJ1-1 NA TRBV5-1 TGCGCCAGCAGGATGGGGGCGAACACTGAAGCTTTCTTT CASRMGANTEAFF
NA TRBJ2-3 TRBD1 TRBV18 TGTGCCAGCTCACCACCAGGACAGGGGGGGGTCACAGATACGCAGTATTTT CASSPPGQGGVTDTQYF
NA TRBJ2-7 TRBD1 TRBV9 TGTGCCAGCAGCCCCCGGACAGGGGGTGTCTACGAGCAGTACTTC CASSPRTGGVYEQYF
NA TRBJ1-1 NA TRBV5-1 TGCGCCAGCAGCTTAGGGACGGTGAACACTGAAGCTTTCTTT CASSLGTVNTEAFF
few TRBJ2-3 NA TRBV9 TGTGCCAGCAGCGAGCAGGGGAGCGGCACAGATACGCAGTATTTT CASSEQGSGTDTQYF
NA TRBJ2-3 NA TRBV7-3 TGTGCCAGCAGCCATGGGGGGCCAGATACGCAGTATTTT CASSHGGPDTQYF